This T cell receptor beta chain came from a study of T cell responses to AZD1222 COVID-19 vaccine. Generated by immunoSEQ multiplex PCR, the TCRdb table keeps only in-frame clones and is missing some. This sample has 150,000 to 200,000 clones, with 94% found just once. The V end was cut by 3 bases, the J end by 3 bases, with 8 bases between. The CDR3 runs to 12 residues. Per germline, CDR1 DFQATT and CDR2 SNEGSKA (reference sequence). Sequenced material: peripheral blood, taken on day 0 of AZD1222 vaccination. The rearrangement uses TRBV20-1 and TRBJ1-2, with D unclear. The receptor was isolated from an adult in good health. Here the CDR3 reads CSASEWDYGYTF. CDR3 coding DNA: TGCAGTGCTAGTGAGTGGGACTATGGCTACACCTTC.